This TCR beta chain was sequenced during a study of cytomegalovirus exposure and HLA in healthy donors. Overall study findings and caveats: Some TCR beta chains (more than 150 of them) were listed as cytomegalovirus-associated.

Worth noting for this clone: Its antigen is still unknown.

Unmatched junction bases numbered 10, after V lost 7 bases and J lost 1 base. This CDR3 comprises 15 residues. The V gene's germline CDR1 is SGHRS and CDR2 YFSETQ. In the PCR, 60 Vbeta and 13 Jbeta primers were used. TCRdb's copy holds only in-frame clones and misses some; the assay was immunoSEQ multiplex PCR. The listing records about 58,000 clones. This clonotype originated in a woman aged 18 to 35 in good health and CMV-seronegative. This chain connects TRBV5-1 to TRBJ2-7, with 8 nucleotides matching TRBD2. The specimen was PBMCs. CDR3 sequence reads: CASQTEAGGSYEQYF. The CDR3 DNA is TGCGCCAGCCAAACCGAGGCGGGGGGATCCTACGAGCAGTACTTC.